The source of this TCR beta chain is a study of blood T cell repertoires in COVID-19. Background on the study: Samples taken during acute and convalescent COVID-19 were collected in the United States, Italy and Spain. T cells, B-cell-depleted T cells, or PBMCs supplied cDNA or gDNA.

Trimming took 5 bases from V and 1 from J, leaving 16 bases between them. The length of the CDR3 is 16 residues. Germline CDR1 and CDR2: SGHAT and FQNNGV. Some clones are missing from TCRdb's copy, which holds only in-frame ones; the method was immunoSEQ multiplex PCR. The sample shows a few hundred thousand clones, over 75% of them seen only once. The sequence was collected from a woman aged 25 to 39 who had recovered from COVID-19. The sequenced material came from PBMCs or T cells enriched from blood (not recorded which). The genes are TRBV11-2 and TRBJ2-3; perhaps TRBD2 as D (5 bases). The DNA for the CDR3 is TGTGCCAGCAGCCTCGGACTTTCTCGGGGCACAGATACGCAGTATTTT. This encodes CASSLGLSRGTDTQYF. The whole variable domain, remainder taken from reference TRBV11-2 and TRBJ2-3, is EAGVAQSPRYKIIEKRQSVAFWCNPISGHATLYWYQQILGQGPKLLIQFQNNGVVDDSQLPKDRFSAERLKGVDSTLKIQPAKLEDSAVYLCASSLGLSRGTDTQYFGPGTRLTVL.